A single sample gave rise to the 9 T cell receptor beta chains below, sequenced in a study of T-cell memory formation after mild COVID-19. TCRdb re-called the 5' RACE reads with MiXCR, one entry per CDR3 protein. The sample lists 190,000 or so distinct CDR3 sequences, 20% to 25% seen once, with 23% in the top ten. Sequencing used PBMCs or a T cell subset sorted from them (not recorded which). All receptors come from an adult woman who had mild COVID-19 (a few samples of this study predate the infection). Cell type and time point are not known.

This clonotype came up many times. The gene calls are TRBV20-1 and TRBJ2-1; 9 bases are shared with TRBD2. The CDR3 runs to 14 residues. Trimming cost V 1 base and J 8 bases; bases outside gene matches: 6. Germline V gene lookup returns CDR1 DFQATT and CDR2 SNEGSKA (reference sequence). In DNA, the CDR3 is TGCAGTGCTAGAGGTAGCGGGGGTATCTATGAGCAGTTCTTC. This codes for CSARGSGGIYEQFF.

V usage is TRBV5-5 and J usage is TRBJ2-7; TRBD1 agrees at 9 bases. The CDR3 is 18 amino acids. The junction had 12 bases not matched to a gene; V was cut back by 0 bases and J by 2 bases. Germline CDR1 and CDR2: SGHKS and YYEKEE (reference sequence). The CDR3 DNA sequence: TGTGCCAGCAGCTTGGAAAGAGCCGGGACAGGGACAACCTACGAGCAGTACTTC. Amino acid sequence: CASSLERAGTGTTYEQYF.

The genes are TRBV6-5 and TRBJ2-1; D is possibly TRBD1 (6 bases). Trimming left V 7 bases short and J 0 bases short, with 19 bases between. This CDR3 has 17 residues. Germline loops: CDR1 MNHEY, CDR2 SVGAGI. The CDR3 loop reads CASTLRGYGASYNEQFF. The CDR3 nucleotides read TGTGCCAGCACCTTAAGGGGGTACGGGGCCTCCTACAATGAGCAGTTCTTC.

V and J are TRBV9 and TRBJ2-3, with TRBD2 identical over 11 bases. J was trimmed by 5 bases and V by 3 bases; bases with no gene match: 5. Germline V gives CDR1 SGDLS, CDR2 YYNGEE. The CDR3 consists of 15 residues. The chain's CDR3 is CASSASGTSGDTQYF. In DNA form, the CDR3 reads TGTGCCAGCAGCGCCTCCGGGACTAGCGGAGATACGCAGTATTTT.

The V and J genes are TRBV7-8 and TRBJ2-3; D is perhaps TRBD1 or TRBD2 (7 bases each). V was cut by 10 bases and J by 3 bases, with 23 bases left in between. Germline values: CDR1 SGHVS, CDR2 FQNEAQ. CDR3 length: 16 residues. CDR3 amino acids: CAIQWRTGEGTDTQYF. The CDR3 DNA reads as TGTGCCATACAGTGGAGAACAGGGGAGGGGACAGATACGCAGTATTTT.

This clonotype turned up a few times. V is TRBV4-1 and J is TRBJ1-1; TRBD1 agrees at 7 bases. Germline CDR1 MGHRA, CDR2 YSYEKL. With V trimmed by 0 bases and J by 4 bases, 2 bases remained unmatched. This CDR3 comprises 14 residues. The CDR3 bases are TGCGCCAGCAGCCAAGAGACAGGGTCCACTGAAGCTTTCTTT. It encodes CASSQETGSTEAFF.

The V call is TRBV25-1, the J call TRBJ1-4, with a weak D call TRBD1 (6 bases). Trimming stripped 7 bases from V and 5 bases from J, with 14 bases between. The CDR3 totals 14 residues. Looked up from germline, CDR1 is MGHDK and CDR2 is SYGVNS. CDR3 bases: TGTGCCAGCACACAGGGAGCCTCCAATGAAAAACTGTTTTTT. Protein product: CASTQGASNEKLFF.

This clonotype was counted only a few times. The chain employs TRBV20-1 and TRBJ2-7; unclear D gene. The V gene lost 1 base and the J gene lost 6 bases, with 13 bases spanning the gap. This CDR3 has 13 residues. Germline V CDR1 and CDR2: DFQATT, SNEGSKA (reference sequence). This CDR3 is CSARAGPPSEQYF. The CDR3 nucleotides are TGCAGTGCTAGAGCGGGCCCACCTAGCGAGCAGTACTTC.

This clonotype was picked up a small number of times. CDR3 bases: TGTGCCACCAGTGACTCCGAGACTAGCGGGAGGGCCTCCTACAATGAGCAGTTCTTC. Translation: CATSDSETSGRASYNEQFF. V gene TRBV24-1 combines with J gene TRBJ2-1; 14 bases match TRBD2. The CDR3 totals 19 residues. V lost 4 bases to trimming and J lost 0 bases; unmatched junction nucleotides: 7. Germline loops: CDR1 KGHDR, CDR2 SFDVKD.